The source of this T cell receptor beta chain is a study of OX40 agonist ivuxolimab in advanced cancers. Some clones are missing from TCRdb's copy, which holds only in-frame ones; the method was immunoSEQ multiplex PCR. In the table there are 35,000 to 45,000 clones, 85% to 95% of which are singletons. V gave up 2 bases and J gave up 1 base; unmatched junction bases: 10. The CDR3 totals 17 residues. On this clone itself: The antigen remains undetermined.

Study-wide findings and caveats: Expanded clones belonging to CD8+ T cells outnumbered, on average, those of CD4+.

V usage is TRBV23-1 and J usage is TRBJ2-5; TRBD1 agrees at 7 bases. TRBV23-1 is classed as an ORF, of uncertain function. This specimen was CD4+ or CD8+ T cells sorted from blood, taken in a trial of the OX40 agonist ivuxolimab. The clonotype originates from an adult with an advanced solid tumor such as melanoma, head and neck, liver or kidney cancer. The CDR3 bases are TGCGCCAGCAGTCAAACCCCAACGACAGGGTGCCAAGAGACCCAGTACTTC. It is translated as CASSQTPTTGCQETQYF.